This T cell receptor beta chain was found in a study of technical replicates of blood from several donors. Method: immunoSEQ multiplex PCR; TCRdb's copy keeps in-frame clones and lacks some. The table lists roughly 60,000 clones, 85% to 95% of them singletons. Input material: PBMCs. The source of this sequence is a human donor in good health. Some clones in this sample may be carry-over from other donors' samples.

The CDR3 region is CASSALGATAQYF. CDR3 DNA sequence: TGTGCCAGCAGCGCCCTGGGGGCTACCGCGCAGTATTTT. V and J are TRBV2 and TRBJ2-3; maybe TRBD1 (6 bases). Trimming removed 6 bases at V and 10 bases at J, with 17 bases between. The CDR3 covers 13 residues. Germline V lookup: CDR1 SNHLY, CDR2 FYNNEI.